The 32 T cell receptor beta chains below all came from one sample that was sequenced in a study of T cell repertoires in cytomegalovirus infection. TCRdb called the reads again in MiXCR, with one record for every CDR3 protein. Of some 920,000 distinct CDR3 sequences listed, roughly 30% were seen once; the top ten hold 13%. No cognate antigen is known for these TCRs. The input for sequencing was cultured CD8+ T cells from PBMCs, taken from culture after CMV antigen stimulation. The receptor source for this set is a human donor in good health (CMV status not recorded). Some clones in this sample may be carry-over from other donors' samples.

V gene TRBV4-3 combines with J gene TRBJ2-2, with a possible D match to TRBD2 (5 bases). Germline lookup yields CDR1 LGHNA and CDR2 YSLEER. The V end was cut by 3 bases, the J end by 1 base, with 9 bases between. The CDR3 runs 15 residues. The CDR3 sequence: CASSQEVVNTGELFF. The CDR3 region has the DNA TGCGCCAGCAGCCAGGAGGTCGTGAACACCGGGGAGCTGTTTTTT.

This chain joins TRBV7-9 and TRBJ1-1, with a tentative D call TRBD1 (5 bases). This CDR3 is 13 amino acids long. Germline CDR1 and CDR2: SEHNR and FQNEAQ (reference sequence). Trimming took off 4 bases at V and 4 bases at J, with 10 bases between the two ends. DNA for the CDR3: TGTGCCAGCAGCTCCGGGGGTACCACTGAAGCTTTCTTT. Translating it yields CASSSGGTTEAFF.

This clonotype was observed many times. The V gene is TRBV7-8, the J gene TRBJ2-7; D gene uncertain. Trimming cost V 2 bases and J 0 bases, with 14 bases left between them. Germline loops: CDR1 SGHVS, CDR2 FQNEAQ. This CDR3 region has 16 residues. The CDR3 nucleotides read TGTGCCAGCAGCTTACTCGACGCCCAGAGCTCCTACGAGCAGTACTTC. Protein product: CASSLLDAQSSYEQYF.

The rearrangement uses TRBV13 and TRBJ1-4, with a weak D call TRBD1 (6 bases). Germline V gene data show CDR1 as PRHDT and CDR2 as FYEKMQ (reference sequence). This CDR3 has 15 residues. Trimming shortened V by 2 bases and J by 3 bases, and 10 bases separated the two germline ends. The CDR3 nucleotides are TGTGCCAGCAGCTTAAGGGGGGATGCTAATGAAAAACTGTTTTTT. Protein: CASSLRGDANEKLFF.

Here the CDR3 reads CASSYAQGFQTQYF. As DNA, the CDR3 is TGTGCCAGCAGTTACGCACAGGGTTTTCAGACCCAGTACTTC. V usage is TRBV6-5 and J usage is TRBJ2-5; a possible D gene is TRBD1 (6 bases). Trimming removed 2 bases from V and 6 bases from J, with 13 bases in between. Germline V gives CDR1 MNHEY, CDR2 SVGAGI. This CDR3 has 14 amino acids.

This clonotype was seen a few times. The chain carries TRBV6-6 and TRBJ2-7, with D tentatively TRBD1 or TRBD2 (5 bases each). The CDR3 loop spans 14 amino acids. CDR1 MNHNY and CDR2 SVGAGI come from the germline V gene (reference sequence). The V gene lost 2 bases and the J gene lost 2 bases, with 10 bases spanning the gap. The CDR3: CASSYGTVTYEQYV. The CDR3 bases are TGTGCCAGCAGTTACGGGACGGTGACCTACGAGCAGTACGTC.

DNA for the CDR3: TGTGCCAGCAGCCCCAGGTGGGGGCAGGGAGGGCTTTTCTTT. Amino acids: CASSPRWGQGGLFF. This chain connects TRBV7-2 to TRBJ1-1, with a weak D call TRBD1 (6 bases). The CDR3 has 14 residues. Deletions cut 5 bases from V and 13 bases from J, with 23 bases between. Germline V gives CDR1 SGHTA, CDR2 FQGNSA.

This clonotype has just a few counts. The chain is built from TRBV12-3 or TRBV12-4 and TRBJ1-6; possibly TRBD1 for D (5 bases). This CDR3 region has 12 residues. Trimming left V 3 bases short and J 15 bases short, with 12 bases between. In nucleotides, the CDR3 is TGTGCCAGCAGTTTTTCGGGGGTTGACCTCCACTTT. The encoded protein is CASSFSGVDLHF.

Comment on this clonotype: It may be a read error: a sequence one base away is much more abundant. The chain combines TRBV7-8 with TRBJ1-2; possible D gene TRBD1, 5 bases. Germline V gene lookup returns CDR1 SGHVS and CDR2 FQNEAQ. The CDR3 is made up of 15 amino acids. In nucleotides, the CDR3 is TGTGCCGGCAGCTTGAGGGGCCGATATAACTATGGCTACACCTTC. Translated: CAGSLRGRYNYGYTF.

Here the CDR3 reads CASTSGGLYEQYF. CDR3 nucleotide sequence: TGTGCCAGTACATCCGGGGGGCTATACGAGCAGTACTTC. V usage is TRBV19 and J usage is TRBJ2-7; D is possibly TRBD2 (7 bases). With 7 bases removed from V and 4 bases from J, the gap between germline ends came to 14 bases. Per germline, CDR1 LNHDA and CDR2 SQIVND (reference sequence). The CDR3 length is 13 residues.

As regards this clonotype: One end of the junction does not line up with germline, which may come from a read error. The chain links TRBV4-1 to TRBJ1-3; possible D gene TRBD1, 6 bases. The CDR3 contains 15 residues. Germline V CDR1 and CDR2: MGHRA, YSYEKL. CDR3 protein: CASSSGQSSGNTLYF. CDR3 sequence (DNA): TGCGCCAGCAGCTCTGGACAGAGCTCTGGAAACACCTTATATTTT.

There are a few counts of this clonotype. The chain has TRBV9 and TRBJ2-1; a possible D gene is TRBD1 (5 bases). Between the trimmed V and J ends, which lost 3 bases and 8 bases, there was a span of 18 bases. The CDR3 is made up of 15 amino acids. CDR1 SGDLS and CDR2 YYNGEE come from the germline V gene. CDR3 in amino acids: CASSGRVLSIDEQFF. The CDR3 bases are TGTGCCAGCAGCGGCAGGGTACTTAGTATCGATGAGCAGTTCTTC.

The chain combines TRBV5-8 with TRBJ2-1; 9 positions agree with TRBD1. J was trimmed by 4 bases and V by 7 bases; bases with no gene match: 21. Germline V gene lookup returns CDR1 SGHTS and CDR2 YDEGEE. The CDR3 is made up of 19 amino acids. The CDR3 DNA sequence: TGTGCCAGCCTCGACCGGGACAGGGTTTTCGAGGACCTTTACAATGAGCAGTTCTTC. Its protein product is CASLDRDRVFEDLYNEQFF.

The chain has TRBV5-1 and TRBJ1-1; TRBD1 matches at 9 bases. From germline, CDR1 is SGHRS and CDR2 YFSETQ. V lost 0 bases, J lost 4 bases, and 7 bases stayed unmatched. CDR3 length equals 16 residues. The DNA of the CDR3 is TGCGCCAGCAGCTTGGCCTTGTACAGGGGGCGCACTGAAGCTTTCTTT. Translated: CASSLALYRGRTEAFF.

This clonotype was observed a handful of times. The J gene is TRBJ2-6, the V gene TRBV28; D not certain. The V end lost 5 bases, the J end lost 0 bases, and 14 bases lay between the germline ends. Per germline, CDR1 MDHEN and CDR2 SYDVKM. CDR3 length equals 17 residues. The CDR3 bases are TGTGCCAGCAGTAGCTCACACACGACCTCTGGGGCCAACGTCCTGACTTTC. Its protein is CASSSSHTTSGANVLTF.

This clonotype has a count of ten or more. The rearrangement joins TRBV7-8 to TRBJ2-7, with D possibly TRBD1 on 5 matching bases. CDR1 and CDR2 (germline): SGHVS, FQNEAQ. Trimming pared 5 bases from V and 1 base from J, leaving 12 bases between. This CDR3 region has 14 residues. The CDR3 bases are TGTGCCAGCAGCGTAGAGCGACAGTCCTACGAGCAGTACGTC. Amino acid sequence: CASSVERQSYEQYV.

This clonotype showed up just once. The chain employs TRBV10-3 and TRBJ2-7, with TRBD1 identical over 8 bases. The CDR3 extends over 17 amino acids. Per germline, CDR1 ENHRY and CDR2 SYGVKD. Trimming cost V 3 bases and J 0 bases; bases outside gene matches: 10. The chain's CDR3 is CAISEGKRDRSSYEQYF. CDR3 bases: TGTGCCATCAGTGAAGGAAAAAGGGACAGGAGCTCCTACGAGCAGTACTTC.

This clonotype has more than one count but fewer than ten. The V and J genes are TRBV5-5 and TRBJ1-5; 10 positions match TRBD1. The length of the CDR3 is 16 residues. V shed 4 bases and J 5 bases; nucleotides not matched to a gene: 9. CDR1 is SGHKS and CDR2 is YYEKEE in the germline V gene (reference sequence). The CDR3 bases are TGTGCCAGCAGCGCCCCGGACAGGGGGTTTGATCAGCCCCAGCATTTT. This encodes CASSAPDRGFDQPQHF.

This rearrangement joins TRBV13 to TRBJ2-7; D assignment may be TRBD1 or TRBD2 (5 bases each). CDR3 length equals 15 residues. Germline V CDR1 and CDR2: PRHDT, FYEKMQ (reference sequence). Trimming pared 3 bases from V and 5 bases from J, leaving 17 bases between. CDR3 in DNA: TGTGCCAGCAGCTTGGCCGGGACCCTCGGGGACGAGCAGTACTTC. Translation gives CASSLAGTLGDEQYF.

This chain connects TRBV27 to TRBJ1-2; D not certain. Germline lookup yields CDR1 MNHEY and CDR2 SMNVEV (reference sequence). The V gene lost 6 bases and the J gene lost 4 bases, with 18 bases spanning the gap. The CDR3 consists of 15 residues. CDR3 amino acids: CASRSDGILGYGYTF. The CDR3 region has the DNA TGTGCCAGCAGATCTGACGGCATCCTCGGCTATGGCTACACCTTC.

This clonotype was detected only a few times. The chain is built from TRBV4-1 and TRBJ2-1; D not certain. Germline loops: CDR1 MGHRA, CDR2 YSYEKL. V was trimmed by 3 bases and J by 4 bases, leaving 13 bases between them. The CDR3 runs to 15 residues. Here the CDR3 DNA reads TGCGCCAGCAGCCAGAAAAAAGACACATACAATGAGCAGTTCTTC. Translation: CASSQKKDTYNEQFF.

This clonotype has only a few counts. The chain combines TRBV7-8 with TRBJ2-7; 12 positions match TRBD2. V lost 2 bases to trimming and J lost 2 bases; unmatched junction nucleotides: 10. CDR1 SGHVS and CDR2 FQNEAQ come from the germline V gene. The CDR3 loop spans 18 amino acids. In DNA, the CDR3 is TGTGCCAGCAGCTTAAGTCAAGGTTGGACTAGCGGGGCCTACGAGCAGTACTTC. It specifies CASSLSQGWTSGAYEQYF.

V gene TRBV20-1 combines with J gene TRBJ1-5; D gene unclear. V was clipped by 3 bases and J by 6 bases, with 12 bases between them. Germline V lookup: CDR1 DFQATT, CDR2 SNEGSKA (reference sequence). CDR3 size: 13 residues. The CDR3 protein is CSARGGSGQPQHF. CDR3 DNA sequence: TGCAGTGCTAGGGGCGGGTCGGGTCAGCCCCAGCATTTT.

This clonotype was counted only a few times. The chain couples TRBV10-3 to TRBJ2-7; TRBD1 matches at 8 bases. V shed 6 bases, J shed 2 bases, and the junction held 3 bases outside the gene matches. The CDR3 runs to 13 residues. CDR1 is ENHRY, CDR2 SYGVKD, per germline. This CDR3 is CAISGQGAYEQYV. The CDR3 coding sequence is TGTGCCATCAGCGGACAGGGAGCCTACGAGCAGTACGTC.

The chain couples TRBV19 to TRBJ1-2; no firm D call. Per germline, CDR1 LNHDA and CDR2 SQIVND (reference sequence). There are 15 residues in the CDR3. Trimming stripped 2 bases from V and 6 bases from J, with 16 bases between. The CDR3 here is CASSIMVIGLNGYTF. In DNA form, the CDR3 reads TGTGCCAGTAGTATAATGGTGATAGGGCTGAATGGCTACACCTTC.

This clonotype has at least ten counts. V usage is TRBV6-5 and J usage is TRBJ2-2, with D tentatively TRBD1 (5 bases). V lost 5 bases to trimming and J lost 2 bases, with 9 bases between them. The CDR3 has 14 amino acids. Germline CDR1 and CDR2: MNHEY and SVGAGI. CDR3 loop: CASSVQGNTGELFF. DNA for the CDR3: TGTGCCAGCAGTGTCCAGGGTAACACCGGGGAGCTGTTTTTT.

The chain carries TRBV7-9 and TRBJ1-1; tentative D call: TRBD1 (5 bases). The V gene's germline CDR1 is SEHNR and CDR2 FQNEAQ (reference sequence). The CDR3 has 12 residues. V was trimmed by 8 bases and J by 4 bases, leaving 11 bases between them. DNA of the CDR3: TGTGCCAGCGGGGCTCCAGGCACTGAAGCTTTCTTT. This gives the protein CASGAPGTEAFF.

At least ten counts were recorded for this clonotype. The chain combines TRBV7-2 with TRBJ1-2; 12 bases line up with TRBD1. The CDR3 is 17 amino acids. Germline lookup yields CDR1 SGHTA and CDR2 FQGNSA. J was trimmed by 6 bases and V by 5 bases; bases with no gene match: 13. CDR3 coding DNA: TGTGCCAGCAGCCCGTCAAATTCGGGACAGGGGGCGGATGGCTACACCTTC. Translating gives CASSPSNSGQGADGYTF. The full variable domain, its missing parts supplied by reference TRBV7-2 and TRBJ1-2, is GAGVSQSPSNKVTEKGKDVELRCDPISGHTALYWYRQSLGQGLEFLIYFQGNSAPDKSGLPSDRFSAERTGGSVSTLTIQRTQQEDSAVYLCASSPSNSGQGADGYTFGSGTRLTVV.

The chain combines TRBV12-5 with TRBJ2-1; possibly TRBD1 for D (6 bases). With 3 bases removed from V and 2 bases from J, the gap between germline ends came to 8 bases. CDR3 length equals 14 residues. Germline assignment: CDR1 LGHNT and CDR2 FRNRAP. The CDR3 reads CASGLGQPYNEQFF. The CDR3 DNA sequence: TGTGCTAGTGGTTTAGGACAGCCCTACAATGAGCAGTTCTTC.

The genes are TRBV6-5 and TRBJ2-1; 9 bases fit TRBD1. The trim removed 2 bases at V and 6 bases at J, leaving 5 bases unmatched. The length of the CDR3 is 15 residues. Germline loops: CDR1 MNHEY, CDR2 SVGAGI. The CDR3 nucleotides read TGTGCCAGCAGTTACCCGTCGGACAGGGGCAATGAGCAGTTCTTC. Protein product: CASSYPSDRGNEQFF.

The chain has TRBV4-1 and TRBJ1-4; D gene ambiguous. The germline gives CDR1 MGHRA, CDR2 YSYEKL. Trimming cost V 1 base and J 0 bases, with 9 bases left between them. CDR3 length: 16 amino acids. The CDR3 DNA sequence: TGCGCCAGCAGCCAAGCCGACGCCGCAACTAATGAAAAACTGTTTTTT. Its protein product is CASSQADAATNEKLFF.

This clonotype has only a few counts. The genes are TRBV6-1 and TRBJ1-4, with 8 bases fitting TRBD1. This CDR3 comprises 14 residues. V shed 3 bases and J 8 bases; nucleotides not matched to a gene: 5. CDR1 and CDR2 (germline): MNHNS, SASEGT. The CDR3 coding sequence is TGTGCCAGCAGTGAGCCAGGGGGCGAGGAAAAACTGTTTTTT. Protein sequence: CASSEPGGEEKLFF.